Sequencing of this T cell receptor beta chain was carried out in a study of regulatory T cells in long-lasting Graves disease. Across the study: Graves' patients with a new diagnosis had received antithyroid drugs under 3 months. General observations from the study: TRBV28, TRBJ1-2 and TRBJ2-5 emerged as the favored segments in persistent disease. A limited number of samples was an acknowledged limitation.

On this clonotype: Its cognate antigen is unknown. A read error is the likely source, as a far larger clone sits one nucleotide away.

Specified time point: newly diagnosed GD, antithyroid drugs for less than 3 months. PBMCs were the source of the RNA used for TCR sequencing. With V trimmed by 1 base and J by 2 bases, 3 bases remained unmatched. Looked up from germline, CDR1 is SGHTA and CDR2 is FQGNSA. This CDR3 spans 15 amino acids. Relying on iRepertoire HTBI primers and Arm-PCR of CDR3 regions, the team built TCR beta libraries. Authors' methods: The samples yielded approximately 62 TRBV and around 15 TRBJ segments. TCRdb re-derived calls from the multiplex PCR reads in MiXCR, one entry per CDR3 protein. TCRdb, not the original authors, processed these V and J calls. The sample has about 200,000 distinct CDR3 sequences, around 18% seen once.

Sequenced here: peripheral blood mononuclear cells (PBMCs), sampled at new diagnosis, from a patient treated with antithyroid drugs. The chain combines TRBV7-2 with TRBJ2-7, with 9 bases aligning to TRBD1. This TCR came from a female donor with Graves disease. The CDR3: CASSLEGDRAYEQYF. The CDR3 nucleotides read TGTGCCAGCAGCTTAGAGGGGGACAGGGCCTACGAGCAGTACTTC.